A single sample is the source of the 30 T cell receptor beta chains below, sequenced in a study of OX40 agonist ivuxolimab in advanced cancers. Profiled with immunoSEQ multiplex PCR; TCRdb holds only in-frame clones, not every one. The table has around 150,000 clones, about nine tenths seen once. Specimen: CD4+ or CD8+ T cells sorted from blood, collected in a trial of the OX40 agonist ivuxolimab. All receptors derive from an adult with an advanced solid tumor such as melanoma, head and neck, liver or kidney cancer.

The CDR3 DNA reads TGTGCCAGCAGCTCCTCCGGGACTAGCCAGGAGCAGTTCTTC. Residues: CASSSSGTSQEQFF. The genes are TRBV5-6 and TRBJ2-1; 9 bases match TRBD2. Germline loops: CDR1 SGHDT, CDR2 YYEEEE. V shed 3 bases, J shed 10 bases, and the junction held 8 bases outside the gene matches. The length of the CDR3 is 14 residues.

The V call is TRBV19, the J call TRBJ2-4; 7 bases are a match to TRBD2. Trimming took 4 bases from V and 1 from J; bases not matched to a gene: 4. The CDR3 runs 15 residues. The V gene's germline CDR1 is LNHDA and CDR2 SQIVND (reference sequence). Written as DNA, the CDR3 is TGTGCCAGTAGTAGCGGGAGTGGGGCCAAAAACATTCAGTACTTC. As protein: CASSSGSGAKNIQYF.

The V call is TRBV30, the J call TRBJ2-7, with D perhaps given as TRBD1 or TRBD2 (5 bases each). CDR1 is GTSNPN, CDR2 SVGIG, per germline (reference sequence). This CDR3 comprises 12 residues. V lost 3 bases and J 3 bases, leaving 9 bases between the germline ends. CDR3 DNA sequence: TGTGCCTGGAGCGCAGGGAGCTACGAGCAGTACTTC. Its translation is CAWSAGSYEQYF.

The chain is built from TRBV30 and TRBJ2-7, with D possibly matching TRBD2 (6 bases). The CDR3 length is 12 residues. V lost 5 bases and J 2 bases, leaving 10 bases between the germline ends. Germline CDR1 reads GTSNPN; CDR2 reads SVGIG (reference sequence). CDR3: CAWGDSTYEQYF. The DNA for the CDR3 is TGTGCCTGGGGGGACTCTACCTACGAGCAGTACTTC.

The chain combines TRBV30 with TRBJ2-5, with D possibly TRBD2 on 6 matching bases. CDR1 is GTSNPN and CDR2 is SVGIG in the germline V gene (reference sequence). V was cut by 6 bases and J by 5 bases, with 16 bases left in between. CDR3 length: 13 residues. In DNA, the CDR3 is TGTGCCTGTGTGGGCGGGAATTGGGAGACCCAGTACTTC. Translating gives CACVGGNWETQYF.

This sequence joins TRBV19 and TRBJ1-2; D gene unclear. The CDR3 loop spans 16 amino acids. The germline CDR1 and CDR2 sequences are LNHDA and SQIVND (reference sequence). Trimming left V 7 bases short and J 0 bases short, with 18 bases between. CDR3 nucleotides: TGTGCCAGTACCCCCCTGGCAGACGCTTCTAACTATGGCTACACCTTC. As protein: CASTPLADASNYGYTF.

This clone was detected only once. The CDR3 here is CASSPRAGASAYEQYF. In DNA form, the CDR3 reads TGTGCCAGCAGTCCTCGAGCCGGGGCTAGCGCCTACGAGCAGTACTTC. The chain employs TRBV27 and TRBJ2-7; TRBD2 might be the D (6 bases). V was trimmed by 5 bases and J by 2 bases, leaving 19 bases between them. CDR1 and CDR2 (germline): MNHEY, SMNVEV (reference sequence). The CDR3 sequence is 16 residues long.

The rearrangement joins TRBV7-9 to TRBJ1-2, with D maybe TRBD1 (6 bases). V lost 3 bases and J lost 6, with 11 bases in between. Per germline, CDR1 SEHNR and CDR2 FQNEAQ (reference sequence). CDR3 length: 13 residues. This chain's CDR3 is CASSFQGPNGYTF. For the CDR3, the DNA is TGTGCCAGCAGCTTTCAGGGGCCGAATGGCTACACCTTC.

A note on this clone: One junction end disagrees with the germline gene, perhaps due to a read error. The chain carries TRBV9 and TRBJ2-7, with unresolved D. Germline-derived CDR1 and CDR2 are SGDLS and YYNGEE. The length of the CDR3 is 9 residues. The CDR3 bases are TGTGCCAGCAGCGTAGAACCCCCCTTC. This codes for CASSVEPPF.

The gene calls are TRBV12-5 and TRBJ2-7; TRBD2 agrees at 7 bases. The CDR3 runs 14 residues. Trimming removed 4 bases from V and 6 bases from J; junction bases left unmatched: 9. Germline V gene sequence: CDR1 LGHNT, CDR2 FRNRAP. The CDR3 bases are TGTGCTAGTGGTTCCCTGAGCGAGCGGGGCGAGCAGTACTTC. Translation: CASGSLSERGEQYF.

V gene TRBV28 combines with J gene TRBJ2-1; D is possibly TRBD2 (7 bases). Germline lookup yields CDR1 MDHEN and CDR2 SYDVKM. The germline V and J ends were trimmed by 5 bases and 6 bases, with 17 bases remaining between them. The CDR3 contains 15 residues. CDR3 protein: CASSRGGASGNEQFF. For the CDR3, the DNA is TGTGCCAGCAGTAGGGGGGGGGCGAGTGGCAATGAGCAGTTCTTC.

The J gene is TRBJ2-7, the V gene TRBV6-6; TRBD2 aligns across 8 bases. Germline CDR1 is MNHNY and CDR2 is SVGAGI (reference sequence). The CDR3 totals 15 residues. The V segment lost 0 bases and the J segment 5 bases; nucleotides outside the gene matches: 6. The CDR3 coding sequence is TGTGCCAGCAGTTACTCTGCGGGAGGAATCGACGAGCAGTACTTC. Translation gives CASSYSAGGIDEQYF.

The CDR3 DNA is TGTGCCAGCAGTTATTACGGACAGACTAATCCCTACGAGCAGTACTTC. Translating it yields CASSYYGQTNPYEQYF. The rearrangement joins TRBV27 to TRBJ2-7, with D maybe TRBD1 (6 bases). This CDR3 is 16 amino acids long. V dropped 4 bases and J dropped 2 bases, with 18 bases sitting between them. CDR1 MNHEY and CDR2 SMNVEV come from the germline V gene (reference sequence).

CDR3 region: CASSLSMTGIMPGELFF. The CDR3 DNA sequence: TGTGCCAGCAGTTTATCGATGACAGGCATAATGCCCGGGGAGCTGTTTTTT. The chain couples TRBV27 to TRBJ2-2, with D possibly matching TRBD1 (6 bases). Germline V gives CDR1 MNHEY, CDR2 SMNVEV (reference sequence). Trimming took 0 bases from V and 6 from J, leaving 17 bases between them. The CDR3 totals 17 residues.

The CDR3 coding sequence is TGTGCCAGCAGCCAAGCGGGCGGAATTCCAACTAATGAAAAACTGTTTTTT. Translating it yields CASSQAGGIPTNEKLFF. This chain joins TRBV28 and TRBJ1-4; D not resolved. This CDR3 spans 17 amino acids. V was cut by 6 bases and J by 0 bases, with 17 bases left in between. Germline CDR1 is MDHEN and CDR2 is SYDVKM.

CDR3 sequence reads: CASSPGTSGSGDEQFF. The CDR3 coding sequence is TGTGCCAGCAGCCCCGGGACTAGCGGGAGTGGTGATGAGCAGTTCTTC. The chain is built from TRBV21-1 and TRBJ2-1; TRBD2 reflects the table's D call only, with no check against the DNA. TRBV21-1 is a known pseudogene. The CDR3 has 16 amino acids.

This chain joins TRBV5-4 and TRBJ1-4, with 7 bases that match TRBD1. V dropped 0 bases and J dropped 4; count of bases not matched to a gene: 0. The germline CDR1 and CDR2 sequences are SGHNT and YYREEE (reference sequence). CDR3 size: 14 residues. The CDR3 DNA is TGTGCCAGCAGCTTGGGACAGGGTAATGAAAAACTGTTTTTT. Encoded protein: CASSLGQGNEKLFF.

The chain links TRBV7-9 to TRBJ1-3; D unresolved. The CDR3 runs to 19 residues. From germline, CDR1 is SEHNR and CDR2 FQNEAQ (reference sequence). Trimming stripped 0 bases from V and 0 bases from J, with 18 bases between. The CDR3 region is CASSLAGRIIPRSGNTIYF. CDR3 sequence (DNA): TGTGCCAGCAGCTTAGCCGGTCGCATCATACCCCGCTCTGGAAACACCATATATTTT.

The V call is TRBV6-1, the J call TRBJ2-5; 7 positions match TRBD1. The CDR3 is 16 residues long. The V and J ends lost 6 bases and 3 bases, in that order; junction bases with no gene match: 13. The germline V gene encodes CDR1 MNHNS and CDR2 SASEGT. CDR3 in amino acids: CASREPGRDREETQYF. The CDR3 DNA sequence: TGTGCCAGCAGGGAACCTGGCCGGGACAGAGAAGAGACCCAGTACTTC.

For this clone: At the DNA level, this CDR3 is encoded by other sequences in the same sample as well. The chain combines TRBV18 with TRBJ2-5; TRBD1 might be the D (5 bases). Trimming removed 1 base at V and 4 bases at J, with 7 bases between. The CDR3 runs to 13 residues. CDR1 and CDR2 (germline): KGHSH, LQKENI. The CDR3 DNA reads TGTGCCAGCTCACCACGGCAGGGAGAGACCCAGTACTTC. Its translation is CASSPRQGETQYF.

J is TRBJ2-5 and V is TRBV15; tentative D call: TRBD2 (5 bases). Per germline, CDR1 LNHNV and CDR2 YYDKDF (reference sequence). The V gene lost 3 bases and the J gene lost 3 bases, with 11 bases spanning the gap. CDR3 length equals 14 residues. CDR3 sequence: CATSRAGLEETQYF. In nucleotides, the CDR3 is TGTGCCACCAGCAGGGCGGGCCTAGAAGAGACCCAGTACTTC.

This clone was seen only once. This chain connects TRBV5-5 to TRBJ1-2, with TRBD1 matching 12 bases. Germline V lookup: CDR1 SGHKS, CDR2 YYEKEE (reference sequence). Trimming cost V 3 bases and J 0 bases; bases outside gene matches: 9. The CDR3 extends over 18 amino acids. CDR3 nucleotides: TGTGCCAGCAGCTCACGCGCGGGACAGGGGGCCGCTAACTATGGCTACACCTTC. It is translated as CASSSRAGQGAANYGYTF. Full variable domain (outside the CDR3, taken from reference TRBV5-5 and TRBJ1-2): DAGVTQSPTHLIKTRGQQVTLRCSPISGHKSVSWYQQVLGQGPQFIFQYYEKEERGRGNFPDRFSARQFPNYSSELNVNALLLGDSALYLCASSSRAGQGAANYGYTFGSGTRLTVV.

In regard to this clone: In the same sample, other DNA sequences code for this CDR3. This sequence joins TRBV15 and TRBJ1-2; 8 bases are a match to TRBD1. The CDR3 contains 14 residues. The germline gives CDR1 LNHNV, CDR2 YYDKDF (reference sequence). V lost 2 bases, J lost 7 bases, and 6 bases stayed unmatched. The CDR3 here is CATSRIGQGGGYTF. CDR3 DNA sequence: TGTGCCACCAGCAGAATCGGACAGGGTGGTGGCTACACCTTC.

This clone was recorded once. The J gene is TRBJ2-7, the V gene TRBV2; 8 nucleotides match TRBD1. V lost 5 bases to trimming and J lost 6 bases; unmatched junction nucleotides: 9. The CDR3 totals 14 residues. Germline V gene sequence: CDR1 SNHLY, CDR2 FYNNEI. DNA for the CDR3: TGTGCCAGCAGTTTCATAGACAGGGGTGGCGAGCAGTACTTC. Translated: CASSFIDRGGEQYF. The full variable domain, completed using reference TRBV2 and TRBJ2-7, is EPEVTQTPSHQVTQMGQEVILRCVPISNHLYFYWYRQILGQKVEFLVSFYNNEISEKSEIFDDQFSVERPDGSNFTLKIRSTKLEDSAMYFCASSFIDRGGEQYFGPGTRLTVT.

The chain couples TRBV7-6 to TRBJ1-1; weak D call: TRBD1 (6 bases). V was clipped by 1 base and J by 6 bases, with 18 bases between them. The CDR3 runs 16 residues. Germline V gene data show CDR1 as SGHVS and CDR2 as FNYEAQ. The CDR3 sequence: CASSLEGWTAGAEAFF. CDR3 nucleotide sequence: TGTGCCAGCAGCTTAGAAGGCTGGACGGCAGGGGCTGAAGCTTTCTTT.

The J gene is TRBJ1-5, the V gene TRBV6-1; D ambiguous. Germline-derived CDR1 and CDR2 are MNHNS and SASEGT. There are 13 residues in the CDR3. The V gene lost 9 bases and the J gene lost 2 bases, with 11 bases spanning the gap. The CDR3 here is CASDAGRNQPQHF. The CDR3 nucleotides are TGTGCCAGTGACGCGGGTCGCAATCAGCCCCAGCATTTT.

The V gene is TRBV4-3, the J gene TRBJ1-5, with TRBD1 as a possible D gene (5 bases). Per germline, CDR1 LGHNA and CDR2 YSLEER. This CDR3 region has 15 residues. V lost 0 bases, J lost 4 bases, and 10 bases lay in between. The CDR3 nucleotides read TGCGCCAGCAGCCAAGATCGGGGCCGAAATCAGCCCCAGCATTTT. Translated: CASSQDRGRNQPQHF.

The genes are TRBV7-9 and TRBJ1-1; possible D gene TRBD1, 5 bases. This CDR3 is built from 13 residues. Trimming took off 4 bases at V and 4 bases at J, with 10 bases between the two ends. Germline values: CDR1 SEHNR, CDR2 FQNEAQ (reference sequence). The CDR3 reads CASSSGGGTEAFF. The CDR3 DNA sequence: TGTGCCAGCAGCTCTGGGGGTGGCACTGAAGCTTTCTTT.

The chain couples TRBV19 to TRBJ2-1; a possible D gene is TRBD2 (6 bases). The CDR3 sequence is 16 residues long. The V and J ends lost 5 bases and 7 bases respectively, with 21 bases between them. Germline-derived CDR1 and CDR2 are LNHDA and SQIVND (reference sequence). The CDR3, as DNA: TGTGCCAGTAGTGGGGCGTTGCGGGAAGGTAGAAATGAGCAGTTCTTC. It specifies CASSGALREGRNEQFF.

The chain has TRBV7-2 and TRBJ2-1; 7 nucleotides match TRBD1. V was pared by 5 bases and J by 9 bases, with 10 bases of the junction left unmatched. Germline CDR1 and CDR2: SGHTA and FQGNSA. The CDR3 is 14 amino acids. In nucleotides, the CDR3 is TGTGCCAGCAGCCCAAACAGGGGCCAAGGTGAGCAGTTCTTC. Its protein product is CASSPNRGQGEQFF. Supplemented by reference TRBV7-2 and TRBJ2-1, the full variable domain reads GAGVSQSPSNKVTEKGKDVELRCDPISGHTALYWYRQSLGQGLEFLIYFQGNSAPDKSGLPSDRFSAERTGGSVSTLTIQRTQQEDSAVYLCASSPNRGQGEQFFGPGTRLTVL.